The 30 T cell receptor beta chains reported below all come from one sample, sequenced in a study of cytomegalovirus exposure and HLA in healthy donors. PCR used 60 Vbeta primers and 13 Jbeta primers. Here immunoSEQ multiplex PCR was the method, and the copy in TCRdb shows in-frame clones only, minus some. The sample shows fewer than 250,000 clones, roughly 84% of them seen only once. Specimen: PBMCs. These receptors were collected from a boy aged 2 to 9 in good health and CMV-seronegative.

V gene TRBV2 combines with J gene TRBJ1-2; D possibly corresponds to TRBD1 (5 bases). Deletions cut 3 bases from V and 7 bases from J, with 12 bases between. The CDR3 is made up of 13 amino acids. Looked up from germline, CDR1 is SNHLY and CDR2 is FYNNEI. The CDR3 DNA reads as TGTGCCAGCAGTGAGGGGGGGGTCGGTGGCTACACCTTC. Amino acids: CASSEGGVGGYTF.

V gene TRBV13 combines with J gene TRBJ2-5; TRBD1 might be the D (5 bases). Trimming cost V 5 bases and J 5 bases, with 12 bases left between them. The CDR3 is 13 residues long. Germline V lookup: CDR1 PRHDT, CDR2 FYEKMQ (reference sequence). Here the CDR3 DNA reads TGTGCCAGCAGCCGTAGGGGCCCGGAGACCCAGTACTTC. Translating it yields CASSRRGPETQYF.

The chain has TRBV5-8 and TRBJ1-2; TRBD1 matches 11 bases. CDR3 length equals 14 residues. V was pared by 4 bases and J by 6 bases, with 5 bases of the junction left unmatched. Germline loops: CDR1 SGHTS, CDR2 YDEGEE. Here the CDR3 reads CASSLGQGADGYTF. The CDR3 coding sequence is TGTGCCAGCAGCCTAGGACAGGGGGCTGATGGCTACACCTTC.

CDR3 region: CASSSQQEGYGYTF. As DNA, the CDR3 is TGTGCCAGCAGCTCTCAACAGGAGGGGTACGGCTACACCTTC. The rearrangement joins TRBV7-6 to TRBJ1-2, with D possibly being TRBD1 (5 bases). V was trimmed by 4 bases and J by 8 bases, leaving 17 bases between them. The CDR3 has 14 amino acids. Germline-derived CDR1 and CDR2 are SGHVS and FNYEAQ.

The chain is built from TRBV27 and TRBJ2-2, with 8 bases matching TRBD2. Germline V gene lookup returns CDR1 MNHEY and CDR2 SMNVEV (reference sequence). V trimming: 5 bases; J trimming: 6 bases; junction bases outside the gene matches: 17. The CDR3 extends over 18 amino acids. The CDR3 loop is CASSPLVGAGVPAGELFF. The CDR3 coding sequence is TGTGCCAGCAGTCCCCTAGTTGGAGCGGGAGTCCCGGCCGGGGAGCTGTTTTTT.

This clone appeared a few times. The chain combines TRBV30 with TRBJ1-1; possible D gene TRBD1, 6 bases. The CDR3 totals 13 residues. V lost 1 base and J lost 4, with 10 bases in between. CDR1 and CDR2 from the germline V gene are GTSNPN and SVGIG (reference sequence). The chain's CDR3 is CAWSGSRGTEAFF. In DNA form, the CDR3 reads TGTGCCTGGAGTGGGTCCAGGGGCACTGAAGCTTTCTTT.

This clone was counted only a few times. The CDR3 region is CASSPTGTEQYF. The CDR3 nucleotides are TGCGCCAGCAGCCCGACAGGGACCGAGCAGTACTTC. The V and J genes are TRBV4-1 and TRBJ2-7; 7 bases match TRBD1. The V and J ends lost 4 bases and 6 bases, in that order; junction bases with no gene match: 3. Germline V gene lookup returns CDR1 MGHRA and CDR2 YSYEKL. This CDR3 comprises 12 residues.

The J gene is TRBJ2-1, the V gene TRBV10-3, with 8 nucleotides matching TRBD1. Trimming removed 6 bases from V and 7 bases from J; junction bases left unmatched: 5. The germline V gene encodes CDR1 ENHRY and CDR2 SYGVKD. CDR3 length equals 13 residues. In DNA form, the CDR3 reads TGTGCCATCAGCCCGGACAGGGTGAATGAGCAGTTCTTC. It codes for CAISPDRVNEQFF.

This clone has a single count. The genes are TRBV2 and TRBJ1-4; D possibly corresponds to TRBD1 (5 bases). Looked up from germline, CDR1 is SNHLY and CDR2 is FYNNEI. This CDR3 has 15 residues. Trimming took 7 bases from V and 0 from J, leaving 12 bases between them. The CDR3 is CASNQGGSTNEKLFF. DNA of the CDR3: TGTGCCAGCAACCAGGGCGGATCAACTAATGAAAAACTGTTTTTT.

CDR3 amino acids: CSATGQTNTEAFF. The CDR3 nucleotides read TGCAGCGCTACGGGACAGACGAACACTGAAGCTTTCTTT. The V call is TRBV29-1, the J call TRBJ1-1; 7 bases agree with TRBD1. The CDR3 is made up of 13 amino acids. The V segment lost 7 bases and the J segment 1 base; nucleotides outside the gene matches: 6. From germline, CDR1 is SQVTM and CDR2 ANQGSEA.

This chain joins TRBV10-3 and TRBJ2-7, with D possibly being TRBD1 (5 bases). The CDR3 runs 13 residues. Trimming removed 3 bases at V and 2 bases at J, with 8 bases between. Germline CDR1 and CDR2: ENHRY and SYGVKD. CDR3 DNA sequence: TGTGCCATCAGTGATGCAGGGCCCTACGAGCAGTACTTC. Translated, it gives CAISDAGPYEQYF.

This sequence joins TRBV6-4 and TRBJ2-3, with TRBD1 as a possible D gene (6 bases). Looked up from germline, CDR1 is MRHNA and CDR2 is SNTAGT. V gave up 8 bases and J gave up 2 bases, with 11 bases separating them. CDR3 size: 13 residues. This CDR3 reads CASGGGHTDTQYF. The CDR3 DNA follows: TGTGCCAGCGGGGGCGGCCACACAGATACGCAGTATTTT.

The V call is TRBV19, the J call TRBJ1-5, with TRBD1 identical over 7 bases. In germline, CDR1 is LNHDA, CDR2 SQIVND (reference sequence). J lost 9 bases, V lost 3 bases, and 11 bases had no gene match. The CDR3 loop spans 15 amino acids. The CDR3 nucleotides are TGTGCCAGTAGTATTAAGTATTCAGGGGGTAGGCCCCAGCATTTT. This translates into CASSIKYSGGRPQHF.

The genes are TRBV6-6 and TRBJ1-2, with 9 bases identical to TRBD1. J was trimmed by 6 bases and V by 7 bases; bases with no gene match: 6. The CDR3 length is 13 residues. Germline loops: CDR1 MNHNY, CDR2 SVGAGI (reference sequence). The CDR3 loop is CASIPQGAHGYTF. CDR3 DNA: TGTGCCAGCATTCCACAGGGGGCCCATGGCTACACCTTC.

The chain uses TRBV6-6 and TRBJ1-3; no reliable D call. This CDR3 is built from 15 residues. Germline V CDR1 and CDR2: MNHNY, SVGAGI (reference sequence). The germline V and J ends were trimmed by 0 bases and 2 bases, with 8 bases remaining between them. CDR3 coding DNA: TGTGCCAGCAGTTACTCGGGCAGTGCTGGAAACACCATATATTTT. This codes for CASSYSGSAGNTIYF.

The V call is TRBV7-2, the J call TRBJ2-5; 13 bases fit TRBD2. With 3 bases clipped from V and 3 bases from J, the junction kept 4 bases outside the gene matches. This CDR3 is 16 amino acids long. Germline V gene lookup returns CDR1 SGHTA and CDR2 FQGNSA. For the CDR3, the DNA is TGTGCCAGCAGCTTTACTAGCGGGGGGGCGGAAGAGACCCAGTACTTC. The encoded protein is CASSFTSGGAEETQYF.

V and J are TRBV6-5 and TRBJ2-3; 8 positions agree with TRBD2. The germline CDR1 and CDR2 sequences are MNHEY and SVGAGI. The CDR3 is 15 residues long. Unmatched junction bases numbered 10, after V lost 6 bases and J lost 5 bases. CDR3 sequence: CASSRGLEGGDTQYF. The DNA of the CDR3 is TGTGCCAGCAGCCGGGGACTAGAGGGGGGAGATACGCAGTATTTT.

The DNA of the CDR3 is TGTGCCAGCAGCCAAGAGGAGGGGGCTAGCTATGGCTACACCTTC. Translated: CASSQEEGASYGYTF. The chain has TRBV4-2 and TRBJ1-2, with 7 positions matching TRBD1. The J segment lost 4 bases and the V segment lost 0 bases, leaving 5 bases of the junction unmatched. This CDR3 spans 15 amino acids. Germline CDR1 and CDR2: LGHNA and YNFKEQ.

V usage is TRBV6-5 and J usage is TRBJ2-5; D possibly corresponds to TRBD1 (6 bases). The CDR3 has 13 residues. The ends were cut back, 6 bases at V and 5 bases at J, with 13 bases in the middle. Germline CDR1 is MNHEY and CDR2 is SVGAGI. CDR3 sequence (DNA): TGTGCCAGCAGAACACAGGGTGCGGAGACCCAGTACTTC. Its protein product is CASRTQGAETQYF.

The gene calls are TRBV5-6 and TRBJ1-6; D is perhaps TRBD1 (5 bases). Per the germline V gene, CDR1 is SGHDT and CDR2 is YYEEEE. Trimming removed 4 bases at V and 10 bases at J, with 15 bases between. This CDR3 has 14 residues. In DNA, the CDR3 is TGTGCCAGCAGCCCCCGACAGAGTGGATCACCCCTCCACTTT. This gives the protein CASSPRQSGSPLHF.

This sequence joins TRBV29-1 and TRBJ1-2, with 12 bases that match TRBD1. This CDR3 is 16 amino acids long. The J segment lost 6 bases and the V segment lost 6 bases, leaving 14 bases of the junction unmatched. The germline CDR1 and CDR2 sequences are SQVTM and ANQGSEA. CDR3 region: CSVAGTGGVSDDGYTF. The CDR3 DNA reads TGCAGCGTAGCCGGGACAGGGGGCGTCTCGGATGATGGCTACACCTTC.

The sample holds one count of this clone. The chain has TRBV20-1 and TRBJ2-5; no reliable D call. The J call may be faulty, since TRBJ2-7 better matches the DNA end. CDR3 length: 11 residues. CDR1 is DFQATT, CDR2 SNEGSKA, per germline (reference sequence). The CDR3: CSANDFYEQYF. CDR3 nucleotide sequence: TGCAGTGCGAATGACTTCTACGAGCAGTACTTC.

J is TRBJ2-2 and V is TRBV29-1; 11 nucleotides line up with TRBD2. V shed 7 bases, J shed 4 bases, and the junction held 8 bases outside the gene matches. The CDR3 runs to 15 residues. Germline lookup yields CDR1 SQVTM and CDR2 ANQGSEA. The CDR3 DNA is TGCAGCGCCTCGACTAGCGGGACGATCACCGGGGAGCTGTTTTTT. Protein sequence: CSASTSGTITGELFF.

In DNA form, the CDR3 reads TGTGCCAGCAGCTTTGGTCTGGGAGCCTCTTCCTACGAGCAGTACTTC. It is translated as CASSFGLGASSYEQYF. The J gene is TRBJ2-7, the V gene TRBV11-1; a weak D match, TRBD2 (5 bases). Trimming took 3 bases from V and 1 from J, leaving 16 bases between them. The CDR3 loop spans 16 amino acids. From germline, CDR1 is SGHAT and CDR2 FQDESV (reference sequence).

V gene TRBV5-1 combines with J gene TRBJ2-5; maybe TRBD1 (6 bases). This CDR3 comprises 13 residues. CDR1 SGHRS and CDR2 YFSETQ come from the germline V gene. The ends were cut back, 5 bases at V and 5 bases at J, with 13 bases in the middle. The CDR3 region is CASSPTGSETQYF. The CDR3 region has the DNA TGCGCCAGCAGTCCGACAGGTTCGGAGACCCAGTACTTC.

This chain uses TRBV7-9 with TRBJ2-1; 8 bases line up with TRBD2. V lost 5 bases to trimming and J lost 9 bases; unmatched junction nucleotides: 12. Germline lookup yields CDR1 SEHNR and CDR2 FQNEAQ (reference sequence). This CDR3 is built from 15 residues. CDR3 in DNA: TGTGCCAGCAGCCCAGCTAGGGACACTAGCGGTGAGCAGTTCTTC. It yields the protein CASSPARDTSGEQFF.

The genes are TRBV6-4 and TRBJ2-5; 11 positions match TRBD2. Germline V gene sequence: CDR1 MRHNA, CDR2 SNTAGT. The J segment lost 5 bases and the V segment lost 6 bases, leaving 5 bases of the junction unmatched. There are 14 residues in the CDR3. The CDR3 sequence is CASSLAGGWETQYF. In DNA, the CDR3 is TGTGCCAGCAGCTTAGCGGGGGGGTGGGAGACCCAGTACTTC.

CDR3 DNA: TGTGCCAGCAGTGTATCGGGACAGGTGAATCAGCCCCAGCATTTT. It specifies CASSVSGQVNQPQHF. The gene calls are TRBV2 and TRBJ1-5; 8 nucleotides line up with TRBD1. The CDR3 has 15 residues. Germline CDR1 SNHLY, CDR2 FYNNEI. With 4 bases clipped from V and 4 bases from J, the junction kept 6 bases outside the gene matches.

This chain joins TRBV9 and TRBJ2-3; TRBD2 agrees at 8 bases. V lost 0 bases to trimming and J lost 3 bases; unmatched junction nucleotides: 9. Germline V gene data show CDR1 as SGDLS and CDR2 as YYNGEE. The CDR3 runs 17 residues. CDR3 in amino acids: CASSVATGAGVTDTQYF. The DNA for the CDR3 is TGTGCCAGCAGCGTAGCTACCGGAGCGGGGGTGACAGATACGCAGTATTTT.

The gene calls are TRBV18 and TRBJ2-7, with D unclear. The germline V gene encodes CDR1 KGHSH and CDR2 LQKENI. The CDR3 sequence is 14 residues long. The V end lost 0 bases, the J end lost 2 bases, and 8 bases lay between the germline ends. The chain's CDR3 is CASSPPESPYEQYF. CDR3 in DNA: TGTGCCAGCTCACCACCGGAGTCCCCCTACGAGCAGTACTTC.